Shown below are 28 T cell receptor beta chains from a single sample sequenced in a study of blood T cell repertoires in COVID-19. Here immunoSEQ multiplex PCR was the method, and the copy in TCRdb shows in-frame clones only, minus some. Altogether about 44,000 clones are present, approximately 88% being singletons, with the ten largest covering 1% to 1.5%. Sequencing was performed on peripheral blood. The receptors here all came from a woman aged 40 to 50 with acute or convalescent COVID-19.

This chain joins TRBV12-3 or TRBV12-4 and TRBJ1-2; TRBD1 aligns across 9 bases. This CDR3 has 13 amino acids. With 6 bases clipped from V and 7 bases from J, the junction kept 6 bases outside the gene matches. The CDR3 sequence is CASRLGQGGGYTF. The CDR3 bases are TGTGCCAGCAGACTGGGACAGGGCGGTGGCTACACCTTC.

This chain connects TRBV2 to TRBJ2-1; D is unclear. V shed 6 bases and J shed 1 base, with 13 bases lying between them. Germline V gives CDR1 SNHLY, CDR2 FYNNEI. The CDR3 spans 15 residues. Written as DNA, the CDR3 is TGTGCCAGCAGCCCCGACATAAGTTCCTACAATGAGCAGTTCTTC. Amino acid sequence: CASSPDISSYNEQFF.

The J gene is TRBJ2-3, the V gene TRBV9, with D possibly being TRBD2 (6 bases). Germline CDR1 SGDLS, CDR2 YYNGEE. This CDR3 has 15 residues. With 1 base removed from V and 2 bases from J, the gap between germline ends came to 11 bases. CDR3 sequence reads: CASSVSSGDTDTQYF. The CDR3 coding sequence is TGTGCCAGCAGCGTATCATCGGGAGACACAGATACGCAGTATTTT. Supplemented by reference TRBV9 and TRBJ2-3, the full variable domain reads DSGVTQTPKHLITATGQRVTLRCSPRSGDLSVYWYQQSLDQGLQFLIQYYNGEERAKGNILERFSAQQFPDLHSELNLSSLELGDSALYFCASSVSSGDTDTQYFGPGTRLTVL.

The chain joins TRBV2 to TRBJ2-7; a weak D match, TRBD1 (5 bases). The germline CDR1 and CDR2 sequences are SNHLY and FYNNEI. The CDR3 totals 14 residues. The V gene lost 2 bases and the J gene lost 6 bases, with 14 bases spanning the gap. DNA for the CDR3: TGTGCCAGCAGTGAACAACAGGATTGGAGCGAGCAGTACTTC. It encodes CASSEQQDWSEQYF. The variable domain in full, with the rest retrieved from reference TRBV2 and TRBJ2-7, is EPEVTQTPSHQVTQMGQEVILRCVPISNHLYFYWYRQILGQKVEFLVSFYNNEISEKSEIFDDQFSVERPDGSNFTLKIRSTKLEDSAMYFCASSEQQDWSEQYFGPGTRLTVT.

J is TRBJ1-5 and V is TRBV30; 11 positions agree with TRBD1. This CDR3 is 14 amino acids long. The V gene's germline CDR1 is GTSNPN and CDR2 SVGIG (reference sequence). J was trimmed by 6 bases and V by 4 bases; bases with no gene match: 5. The CDR3 loop is CAWTGQGGGQPQHF. The CDR3 nucleotides are TGTGCCTGGACGGGACAGGGGGGTGGTCAGCCCCAGCATTTT.

The chain's CDR3 is CSALGQGNQPQHF. CDR3 nucleotides: TGCAGCGCCCTGGGACAGGGCAATCAGCCCCAGCATTTT. The chain uses TRBV29-1 and TRBJ1-5; 8 bases line up with TRBD1. Trimming cost V 7 bases and J 2 bases; bases outside gene matches: 4. CDR3 size: 13 residues. CDR1 is SQVTM and CDR2 is ANQGSEA in the germline V gene.

About this clone: At one end, the junction sequence differs from germline, possibly due to a read error. V gene TRBV28 combines with J gene TRBJ2-5, with D unresolved. This CDR3 is 13 amino acids long. The germline CDR1 and CDR2 sequences are MDHEN and SYDVKM. The CDR3 sequence: CASTLVNQETQYF. The CDR3 DNA sequence: TGTGCCAGCACTTTAGTCAATCAAGAGACCCAGTACTTC.

The chain carries TRBV28 and TRBJ2-7; D is ambiguous. CDR3 length: 14 amino acids. CDR1 is MDHEN, CDR2 SYDVKM, per germline. Trimming removed 8 bases from V and 3 bases from J, with 17 bases in between. The CDR3 here is CASASPILNYEQYF. In DNA form, the CDR3 reads TGTGCCAGCGCGAGTCCCATATTGAACTACGAGCAGTACTTC.

The CDR3 reads CASSLSLRGHEQYF. CDR3 sequence (DNA): TGTGCCAGCAGCTTGAGTCTCAGGGGGCACGAGCAGTACTTC. The rearrangement joins TRBV5-8 to TRBJ2-7; TRBD1 aligns across 8 bases. V lost 1 base, J lost 5 bases, and 5 bases stayed unmatched. CDR3 length: 14 amino acids. The germline CDR1 and CDR2 sequences are SGHTS and YDEGEE.

The CDR3 nucleotides read TGTGCCAGCAGCTTAGGTTATAGCAATCAGCCCCAGCATTTT. Translation: CASSLGYSNQPQHF. The gene calls are TRBV7-9 and TRBJ1-5; no firm D call. Germline V gene lookup returns CDR1 SEHNR and CDR2 FQNEAQ (reference sequence). V was pared by 1 base and J by 0 bases, with 4 bases between. The CDR3 has 14 residues.

The chain couples TRBV6-1 to TRBJ1-1; a weak D match, TRBD1 (5 bases). The germline V gene has CDR1 MNHNS and CDR2 SASEGT. The length of the CDR3 is 15 residues. The V and J ends lost 5 bases and 1 base respectively, with 14 bases between them. As DNA, the CDR3 is TGTGCCAGCAGTTCTAAAGCGGGGGGGAACACTGAAGCTTTCTTT. Its protein is CASSSKAGGNTEAFF.

The genes are TRBV7-2 and TRBJ2-3, with 14 bases lining up with TRBD2. V shed 5 bases, J shed 3 bases, and the junction held 7 bases outside the gene matches. Looked up from germline, CDR1 is SGHTA and CDR2 is FQGNSA. The CDR3 extends over 17 amino acids. CDR3 DNA: TGTGCCAGCAGCCCAGGACTAGCGGGGGGCGTAACAGATACGCAGTATTTT. This sequence encodes CASSPGLAGGVTDTQYF. The variable domain in full, with the rest retrieved from reference TRBV7-2 and TRBJ2-3, is GAGVSQSPSNKVTEKGKDVELRCDPISGHTALYWYRQSLGQGLEFLIYFQGNSAPDKSGLPSDRFSAERTGGSVSTLTIQRTQQEDSAVYLCASSPGLAGGVTDTQYFGPGTRLTVL.

This clone was recorded once. V usage is TRBV19 and J usage is TRBJ1-6; 7 nucleotides agree with TRBD1. J lost 9 bases, V lost 11 bases, and 7 bases had no gene match. Germline loops: CDR1 LNHDA, CDR2 SQIVND (reference sequence). The CDR3 sequence is 12 residues long. In DNA, the CDR3 is TGTGCCGCCCGACAGGGTACTTCACCCCTCCACTTT. As protein: CAARQGTSPLHF.

The chain links TRBV23-1 to TRBJ2-7; 7 bases agree with TRBD1. TRBV23-1 is flagged as an ORF with uncertain function. The CDR3 is made up of 14 amino acids. The J segment lost 5 bases and the V segment lost 1 base, leaving 5 bases of the junction unmatched. The CDR3 loop is CASSQLTGRHEQYF. For the CDR3, the DNA is TGCGCCAGCAGTCAATTGACAGGGCGACACGAGCAGTACTTC.

The rearrangement joins TRBV6-5 to TRBJ2-7; TRBD1 might be the D (6 bases). The CDR3 covers 13 residues. The ends were cut back, 7 bases at V and 5 bases at J, with 15 bases in the middle. CDR1 and CDR2 (germline): MNHEY, SVGAGI. The CDR3 nucleotides are TGTGCCAGCACCAGTACAGGGCGCAACGAGCAGTACTTC. Its translation is CASTSTGRNEQYF.

The chain combines TRBV19 with TRBJ1-5; TRBD1 matches 8 bases. CDR3 length: 16 amino acids. Germline V gene lookup returns CDR1 LNHDA and CDR2 SQIVND (reference sequence). Germline trimming cut 8 bases from V and 1 base from J; bases unmatched to any gene: 10. CDR3 sequence (DNA): TGTGCCAGTCGCGACGGACGACAGGGGAGCAATCAGCCCCAGCATTTT. Its protein is CASRDGRQGSNQPQHF.

This sequence joins TRBV9 and TRBJ1-4; D is undetermined. Germline assignment: CDR1 SGDLS and CDR2 YYNGEE. The CDR3 loop spans 15 amino acids. Trimming removed 3 bases from V and 6 bases from J, with 15 bases in between. CDR3 sequence (DNA): TGTGCCAGCAGCGAAAAAGGTTGGGCTTATGAAAAACTGTTTTTT. Protein sequence: CASSEKGWAYEKLFF.

The chain is built from TRBV28 and TRBJ2-7; D possibly corresponds to TRBD2 (6 bases). V was trimmed by 5 bases and J by 2 bases, leaving 13 bases between them. Germline-derived CDR1 and CDR2 are MDHEN and SYDVKM. CDR3 length: 14 residues. For the CDR3, the DNA is TGTGCCAGCAGTCCCCGGACTAAAACCTACGAGCAGTACTTC. This gives the protein CASSPRTKTYEQYF. Supplemented by reference TRBV28 and TRBJ2-7, the full variable domain reads DVKVTQSSRYLVKRTGEKVFLECVQDMDHENMFWYRQDPGLGLRLIYFSYDVKMKEKGDIPEGYSVSREKKERFSLILESASTNQTSMYLCASSPRTKTYEQYFGPGTRLTVT.

The gene calls are TRBV6-7 and TRBJ1-2, with D possibly matching TRBD1 (6 bases). TRBV6-7 is noted as an ORF with a role that remains uncertain. The CDR3 has 16 amino acids. Trimming took off 8 bases at V and 2 bases at J, with 21 bases between the two ends. CDR3 region: CASSHSGGRENYGYTF. The CDR3, as DNA: TGTGCCAGCTCCCACTCGGGGGGCAGAGAAAACTATGGCTACACCTTC.

The chain combines TRBV13 with TRBJ1-2, with 8 bases identical to TRBD1. Germline V gene data show CDR1 as PRHDT and CDR2 as FYEKMQ (reference sequence). The J segment lost 4 bases and the V segment lost 0 bases, leaving 7 bases of the junction unmatched. This CDR3 spans 16 amino acids. CDR3 in amino acids: CASSLGQGDRSYGYTF. Written as DNA, the CDR3 is TGTGCCAGCAGCTTAGGACAAGGGGACAGGAGCTATGGCTACACCTTC.

The CDR3 protein is CASSQQGALAKNIQYF. The DNA of the CDR3 is TGTGCCAGCAGTCAGCAGGGGGCCCTAGCCAAAAACATTCAGTACTTC. The chain is built from TRBV6-6 and TRBJ2-4; 8 bases are a match to TRBD1. J was trimmed by 0 bases and V by 5 bases; bases with no gene match: 6. The length of the CDR3 is 16 residues. Germline V gene lookup returns CDR1 MNHNY and CDR2 SVGAGI (reference sequence).

V is TRBV7-6 and J is TRBJ2-7, with TRBD2 matching over 9 bases. The germline gives CDR1 SGHVS, CDR2 FNYEAQ. CDR3 size: 16 residues. J lost 6 bases, V lost 5 bases, and 14 bases had no gene match. In nucleotides, the CDR3 is TGTGCCAGCAGCCCACTGACGCGGGGGGGCCGCGGCGAGCAGTACTTC. Translation gives CASSPLTRGGRGEQYF.

V usage is TRBV27 and J usage is TRBJ1-5; D call uncertain. The V gene's germline CDR1 is MNHEY and CDR2 SMNVEV (reference sequence). The CDR3 totals 13 residues. Trimming pared 0 bases from V and 11 bases from J, leaving 11 bases between. Written as DNA, the CDR3 is TGTGCCAGCAGTTTATCGGTCGATCGAGCCCAGCATTTT. It specifies CASSLSVDRAQHF.

This chain connects TRBV2 to TRBJ1-5; D is unclear. Per the germline V gene, CDR1 is SNHLY and CDR2 is FYNNEI. V shed 7 bases and J shed 5 bases, with 9 bases lying between them. This CDR3 contains 12 residues. The CDR3 DNA sequence: TGTGCCAGCAATGGCGGTGATCAGCCCCAGCATTTT. Protein sequence: CASNGGDQPQHF.

As concerns this clone: Other nucleotide sequences from this sample produce the same CDR3. The CDR3 loop is CASSLSTDTQYF. CDR3 bases: TGTGCCAGCTCCCTTAGCACAGATACGCAGTATTTT. The chain employs TRBV18 and TRBJ2-3; D ambiguous. The CDR3 length is 12 residues. V gave up 6 bases and J gave up 0 bases, with 4 bases separating them. CDR1 is KGHSH and CDR2 is LQKENI in the germline V gene.

J is TRBJ1-1 and V is TRBV3-1 (or the pseudogene TRBV3-2); maybe TRBD1 (6 bases). Germline loops: CDR1 LGHDT, CDR2 YNNKEL (reference sequence). Trimming removed 3 bases at V and 10 bases at J, with 12 bases between. There are 12 residues in the CDR3. CDR3: CASSQGAAGAFF. CDR3 DNA: TGTGCCAGCAGCCAGGGGGCCGCGGGAGCTTTCTTT.

In its sample, this clone was seen a few times. The rearrangement links TRBV11-2 to TRBJ2-2; D possibly corresponds to TRBD1 (6 bases). CDR1 SGHAT and CDR2 FQNNGV come from the germline V gene. The V end was cut by 4 bases, the J end by 4 bases, with 16 bases between. CDR3 length: 16 residues. CDR3 sequence: CASSSSQGLGTGELFF. The CDR3 DNA reads as TGTGCCAGCAGCTCCTCCCAGGGGCTGGGCACCGGGGAGCTGTTTTTT.

Written as DNA, the CDR3 is TGTGCCAGCAGCGCGGGGACAGCTAGAAACACCATATATTTT. Its protein product is CASSAGTARNTIYF. The chain employs TRBV9 and TRBJ1-3, with 7 positions matching TRBD1. The junction had 5 bases not matched to a gene; V was cut back by 3 bases and J by 5 bases. Germline CDR1 is SGDLS and CDR2 is YYNGEE. This CDR3 contains 14 residues.